These 9 T cell receptor beta chains were all obtained from the same sample, sequenced in a study of circulating and synovial CD4+ cells in juvenile arthritis. Using immunoSEQ multiplex PCR, the repertoire was profiled, and TCRdb retains in-frame clones only, with some absent. The sample includes around 2,000 clones, about 91% of them seen just once. Sequencing was carried out using HLA-DR+ CD4+ T cells from blood. Subset: circulating pathogenic-like lymphocytes, sorted as HLA-DR+CD14-CD3+CD4+CD25low/- blood T cells. The source is a human donor with juvenile idiopathic arthritis.

V and J are TRBV19 and TRBJ2-2; 8 bases match TRBD1. This CDR3 is built from 16 residues. The V and J ends lost 5 bases and 3 bases, in that order; junction bases with no gene match: 8. The germline gives CDR1 LNHDA, CDR2 SQIVND (reference sequence). The CDR3 loop is CASSGAGQGYTGELFF. The CDR3 region has the DNA TGTGCCAGTAGTGGGGCTGGACAGGGTTACACCGGGGAGCTGTTTTTT. Full variable domain (missing parts from reference TRBV19 and TRBJ2-2): DGGITQSPKYLFRKEGQNVTLSCEQNLNHDAMYWYRQDPGQGLRLIYYSQIVNDFQKGDIAEGYSVSREKKESFPLTVTSAQKNPTAFYLCASSGAGQGYTGELFFGEGSRLTVL.

The chain links TRBV7-2 to TRBJ1-5; 10 bases map to TRBD1. This CDR3 comprises 14 residues. CDR1 and CDR2 (germline): SGHTA, FQGNSA. The ends lost 4 bases at V and 4 bases at J; junction bases unmatched: 1. CDR3 DNA: TGTGCCAGCAGCTCGGACAGGGGGAATCAGCCCCAGCATTTT. Protein product: CASSSDRGNQPQHF.

The J gene is TRBJ1-6, the V gene TRBV2, with TRBD1 identical over 7 bases. The CDR3 spans 15 residues. Trimming took 1 base from V and 7 from J; bases not matched to a gene: 4. The germline V gene has CDR1 SNHLY and CDR2 FYNNEI. The chain's CDR3 is CASSEGTGENSPLHF. The CDR3 DNA reads as TGTGCCAGCAGTGAAGGGACAGGCGAAAATTCACCCCTCCACTTT.

The genes are TRBV4-2 and TRBJ2-5; possibly TRBD2 for D (5 bases). V shed 4 bases and J shed 2 bases, with 8 bases lying between them. The CDR3 length is 13 residues. Germline V gene data show CDR1 as LGHNA and CDR2 as YNFKEQ. The CDR3 is CASSRAVQETQYF. DNA of the CDR3: TGTGCCAGCAGCCGAGCGGTACAAGAGACCCAGTACTTC.

V usage is TRBV27 and J usage is TRBJ1-6; D might be TRBD1 (5 bases). The CDR3 covers 13 residues. CDR1 and CDR2 from the germline V gene are MNHEY and SMNVEV (reference sequence). Between the trimmed V and J ends, which lost 10 bases and 9 bases, there was a span of 16 bases. The CDR3 region is CATRMQGGSPLHF. The CDR3 DNA sequence: TGTGCCACCCGAATGCAGGGCGGTTCACCCCTCCACTTT.

V usage is TRBV5-4 and J usage is TRBJ1-2, with D maybe TRBD1 (5 bases). CDR1 and CDR2 (germline): SGHNT, YYREEE (reference sequence). The CDR3 runs to 13 residues. The V end lost 0 bases, the J end lost 6 bases, and 9 bases lay between the germline ends. Written as DNA, the CDR3 is TGTGCCAGCAGCTTGGGCGGGACTAATGGCTACACCTTC. Residues: CASSLGGTNGYTF.

The J gene is TRBJ2-1, the V gene TRBV11-2, with 8 positions matching TRBD2. The trim removed 3 bases at V and 1 base at J, leaving 5 bases unmatched. Germline-derived CDR1 and CDR2 are SGHAT and FQNNGV. This CDR3 comprises 16 residues. CDR3: CASSFKASGSYNEQFF. CDR3 sequence (DNA): TGTGCCAGCAGCTTTAAGGCTAGCGGGTCCTACAATGAGCAGTTCTTC. Combining the CDR3 with reference TRBV11-2 and TRBJ2-1 gives the whole variable domain EAGVAQSPRYKIIEKRQSVAFWCNPISGHATLYWYQQILGQGPKLLIQFQNNGVVDDSQLPKDRFSAERLKGVDSTLKIQPAKLEDSAVYLCASSFKASGSYNEQFFGPGTRLTVL.

The chain has TRBV9 and TRBJ1-1; D unclear. Per germline, CDR1 SGDLS and CDR2 YYNGEE. The CDR3 spans 13 residues. Trimming stripped 0 bases from V and 4 bases from J, with 7 bases between. Written as DNA, the CDR3 is TGTGCCAGCAGCGTAGGTCAGATCACTGAAGCTTTCTTT. Translation: CASSVGQITEAFF.

J is TRBJ2-7 and V is TRBV4-1, with D possibly TRBD1 on 5 matching bases. Germline V gene data show CDR1 as MGHRA and CDR2 as YSYEKL. With 0 bases removed from V and 1 base from J, the gap between germline ends came to 16 bases. This CDR3 contains 17 residues. This CDR3 reads CASSQDPRTPFSYEQYF. CDR3 DNA: TGCGCCAGCAGCCAAGATCCCCGGACACCCTTTTCCTACGAGCAGTACTTC.